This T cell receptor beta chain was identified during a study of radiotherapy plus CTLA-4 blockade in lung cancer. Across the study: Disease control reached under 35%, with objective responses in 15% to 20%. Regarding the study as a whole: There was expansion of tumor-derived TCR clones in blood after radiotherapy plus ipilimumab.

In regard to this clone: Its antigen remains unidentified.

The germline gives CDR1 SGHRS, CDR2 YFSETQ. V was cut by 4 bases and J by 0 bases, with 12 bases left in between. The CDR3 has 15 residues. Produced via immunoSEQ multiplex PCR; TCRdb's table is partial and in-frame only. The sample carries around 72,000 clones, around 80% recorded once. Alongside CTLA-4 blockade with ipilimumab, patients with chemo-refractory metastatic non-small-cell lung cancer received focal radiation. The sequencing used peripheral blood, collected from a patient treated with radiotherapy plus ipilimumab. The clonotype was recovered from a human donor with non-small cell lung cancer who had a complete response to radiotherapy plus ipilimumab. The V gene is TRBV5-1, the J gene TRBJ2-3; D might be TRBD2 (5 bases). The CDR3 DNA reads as TGCGCCAGCAGCCCCGACTACTCTAGCACAGATACGCAGTATTTT. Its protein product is CASSPDYSSTDTQYF.